This is a list of T cell receptor beta chains from one sample in a study of blood T cell repertoires in COVID-19. The repertoire was sequenced with immunoSEQ multiplex PCR; TCRdb's copy has only in-frame clones and lacks some. The table includes approximately 270,000 clones, approximately 85% detected once. Sequencing was carried out using peripheral blood. The receptors stem from a human donor with COVID-19, enrolled during active disease. The donor label of this sample is uncertain. CDR3s include the opening cysteine and the closing phenylalanine or tryptophan. The D gene is left open where the match is weak. The size of a clone is reported for some rows only, either as once, few or many, or as a class for expanded clones.

V gene: TRBV7-9
clone size: -
J gene: TRBJ2-3
D gene: TRBD2
CDR3 DNA: TGTGCCAGCAGCTTAAGGTGGGAGGGCCCGGATACGCAGTATTTT
CDR3 protein: CASSLRWEGPDTQYF

V gene: TRBV6-4
clone size: -
J gene: TRBJ1-6
D gene: -
CDR3 DNA: TGTGCCAGCAGTGACTCGCGGGACTCGTCCCTCCACTTT
CDR3 protein: CASSDSRDSSLHF

V gene: TRBV5-6
clone size: once
J gene: TRBJ1-6
D gene: TRBD1
CDR3 DNA: TGTGCCAGCAGCTTCGGGACAGGGTATAATTCACCCCTCCACTTT
CDR3 protein: CASSFGTGYNSPLHF

V gene: TRBV4-3
clone size: -
J gene: TRBJ1-4
D gene: -
CDR3 DNA: TGCGCCAGCAGCTCTGGGGTGGCGGGTTCGAGGAATGAAAAACTGTTTTTT
CDR3 protein: CASSSGVAGSRNEKLFF

V gene: TRBV7-3
clone size: -
J gene: TRBJ1-2
D gene: -
CDR3 DNA: TGTGCCAGCAGTCGGGACAACAACTATGGCTACACCTTC
CDR3 protein: CASSRDNNYGYTF

V gene: TRBV6-5
clone size: -
J gene: TRBJ2-7
D gene: -
CDR3 DNA: TGTGCCAGCAAACGGAGCCTATCCTCCTACGAGCAGTACTTC
CDR3 protein: CASKRSLSSYEQYF

V gene: TRBV29-1
clone size: -
J gene: TRBJ2-1
D gene: -
CDR3 DNA: TGCAGCGTTGAAGATCTCCAGGGGCCCAGTGAGCAGTTCTTC
CDR3 protein: CSVEDLQGPSEQFF

V gene: TRBV6-5
clone size: -
J gene: TRBJ2-5
D gene: -
CDR3 DNA: TGTGCCAGCAGTTACAGGGCGGCAGGGGTGTTGGAGACCCAGTACTTC
CDR3 protein: CASSYRAAGVLETQYF

V gene: TRBV6-6
clone size: -
J gene: TRBJ1-3
D gene: TRBD1
CDR3 DNA: TGTGCCAGCAGTTACTCCGGGACAGGAGGAGGAAACACCATATATTTT
CDR3 protein: CASSYSGTGGGNTIYF

V gene: TRBV3-1/TRBV3-2
clone size: -
J gene: TRBJ1-2
D gene: TRBD1
CDR3 DNA: TGTGCCAGCAGCCAAGAGGAGGGGGCCTATGGCTACACCTTC
CDR3 protein: CASSQEEGAYGYTF

V gene: TRBV2
clone size: -
J gene: TRBJ2-3
D gene: TRBD2
CDR3 DNA: TGTGCCAGCAGACGGACTAGCGACCCTAGCACAGATACGCAGTATTTT
CDR3 protein: CASRRTSDPSTDTQYF

V gene: TRBV28
clone size: -
J gene: TRBJ1-2
D gene: TRBD1
CDR3 DNA: TGTGCCAGCAGTCGTCCGGGACAGGGGGGAAGGAGTGGCTACACCTTC
CDR3 protein: CASSRPGQGGRSGYTF

V gene: TRBV29-1
clone size: -
J gene: TRBJ2-7
D gene: TRBD1
CDR3 DNA: TGCAGCGCCCGTCGTACAGGGGGCGAGCAGTACTTC
CDR3 protein: CSARRTGGEQYF

V gene: TRBV20-1
clone size: -
J gene: TRBJ2-7
D gene: -
CDR3 DNA: TGCAGTGCTAGAGATGGGAGACAGCAGTACTTC
CDR3 protein: CSARDGRQQYF

V gene: TRBV25-1
clone size: -
J gene: TRBJ1-6
D gene: TRBD1
CDR3 DNA: TGTGCCAGCAGTGAAGGGACAGGGGGCTGGAATTCACCCCTCCACTTT
CDR3 protein: CASSEGTGGWNSPLHF

V gene: TRBV7-6
clone size: -
J gene: TRBJ2-3
D gene: TRBD2
CDR3 DNA: TGTGCCAGCAGCCAAGGGACTAGCGGGAGCACAGATACGCAGTATTTT
CDR3 protein: CASSQGTSGSTDTQYF

V gene: TRBV27
clone size: -
J gene: TRBJ1-2
D gene: -
CDR3 DNA: TGTGCCAGCAGATTCCTGAGCGTAGGGGATGGCTACACCTTC
CDR3 protein: CASRFLSVGDGYTF

V gene: TRBV28
clone size: -
J gene: TRBJ1-1
D gene: -
CDR3 DNA: TGTGCCAGCAGGATGGGCCTATTGAACACTGAAGCTTTCTTT
CDR3 protein: CASRMGLLNTEAFF

V gene: TRBV19
clone size: -
J gene: TRBJ2-7
D gene: TRBD2
CDR3 DNA: TGTGCCAGTAGTCCTCGGACTAGCGGGATCTACGAGCAGTACTTC
CDR3 protein: CASSPRTSGIYEQYF

V gene: TRBV9
clone size: -
J gene: TRBJ1-3
D gene: TRBD1
CDR3 DNA: TGTGCCAGCAGCGTGAGTCGGACAGGGGGATATGGAAACACCATATATTTT
CDR3 protein: CASSVSRTGGYGNTIYF

V gene: TRBV28
clone size: -
J gene: TRBJ1-5
D gene: -
CDR3 DNA: TGTGCCAGTCACGGTAGCAATCAGCCCCAGCATTTT
CDR3 protein: CASHGSNQPQHF

V gene: TRBV7-3
clone size: few
J gene: TRBJ2-1
D gene: -
CDR3 DNA: TGTGCCAGCAGCTTAACGCCCCAGGGGGGTGAGCAGTTCTTC
CDR3 protein: CASSLTPQGGEQFF

V gene: TRBV20-1
clone size: -
J gene: TRBJ2-3
D gene: -
CDR3 DNA: TGCAGTACGGGGAGCACAGATACGCAGTATTTT
CDR3 protein: CSTGSTDTQYF

V gene: TRBV4-2
clone size: once
J gene: TRBJ1-5
D gene: -
CDR3 DNA: TGTGCCAGCAGCCAAGCAGGAATGACTAGCAATCAGCCCCAGCATTTT
CDR3 protein: CASSQAGMTSNQPQHF

V gene: TRBV19
clone size: -
J gene: TRBJ1-2
D gene: TRBD1
CDR3 DNA: TGTGCCAGTAGTATAGAAACAGGGGCTGGCTATGGCTACACCTTC
CDR3 protein: CASSIETGAGYGYTF

V gene: TRBV5-1
clone size: -
J gene: TRBJ2-2
D gene: -
CDR3 DNA: TGCGCCAGCAGGACCTGGGGCAGGTCGAACACCGGGGAGCTGTTTTTT
CDR3 protein: CASRTWGRSNTGELFF

V gene: TRBV7-9
clone size: -
J gene: TRBJ2-2
D gene: TRBD2
CDR3 DNA: TGTGCCAGCAGCTTTTTAGGTCTGGGACTACGGGGCACCGGGGAGCTGTTTTTT
CDR3 protein: CASSFLGLGLRGTGELFF

V gene: TRBV5-4
clone size: -
J gene: TRBJ2-7
D gene: TRBD1
CDR3 DNA: TGTGCCAGCAGCTCAACAGACAGGGGGGCGGACGAGCAGTACTTC
CDR3 protein: CASSSTDRGADEQYF

V gene: TRBV6-2/TRBV6-3
clone size: few
J gene: TRBJ1-5
D gene: -
CDR3 DNA: TGTGCCAGCAGTTACAGGTCCTCCACAGGGTTTGGAGATCAGCCCCAGCATTTT
CDR3 protein: CASSYRSSTGFGDQPQHF

V gene: TRBV19
clone size: -
J gene: TRBJ2-1
D gene: TRBD1
CDR3 DNA: TGTGCCAGTAGCGGACAGGTATCCAATAATGAGCAGTTCTTC
CDR3 protein: CASSGQVSNNEQFF

V gene: TRBV28
clone size: -
J gene: TRBJ2-7
D gene: -
CDR3 DNA: TGTGCCAGCACCCTTGGGGGGACAGACTCCTACGAGCAGTACTTC
CDR3 protein: CASTLGGTDSYEQYF

V gene: TRBV6-2/TRBV6-3
clone size: -
J gene: TRBJ1-5
D gene: -
CDR3 DNA: TGTGCCAGCAGTCCAAACAGGGACACATATAGCAATCAGCCCCAGCATTTT
CDR3 protein: CASSPNRDTYSNQPQHF

V gene: TRBV19
clone size: -
J gene: TRBJ1-2
D gene: -
CDR3 DNA: TGTGCCAGTAGTATCAGGGGCAGCCTCTCCGACTATGGCTACACCTTC
CDR3 protein: CASSIRGSLSDYGYTF

V gene: TRBV30
clone size: -
J gene: TRBJ1-5
D gene: -
CDR3 DNA: TGTGCCTGGAGTGTACCAGGGGCCGGTCAGCCCCAGCATTTT
CDR3 protein: CAWSVPGAGQPQHF

V gene: TRBV4-2
clone size: -
J gene: TRBJ1-2
D gene: -
CDR3 DNA: TGTGCCAGCAGCCAAGGCGTATATGGCTACACCTTC
CDR3 protein: CASSQGVYGYTF

V gene: TRBV11-1
clone size: -
J gene: TRBJ2-3
D gene: -
CDR3 DNA: TGTGCCAGCAGCTCTAGGGGGACACGAAGCACAGATACGCAGTATTTT
CDR3 protein: CASSSRGTRSTDTQYF

V gene: TRBV2
clone size: -
J gene: TRBJ1-3
D gene: -
CDR3 DNA: TGTGCCAGCAGTTCGACAGGCTTCTCTGGAAACACCATATATTTT
CDR3 protein: CASSSTGFSGNTIYF

V gene: TRBV3-1/TRBV3-2
clone size: -
J gene: TRBJ1-5
D gene: -
CDR3 DNA: TGTGCCAGCAGCAAGGGAAACGTCAGGGGATTTCAGCCCCAGCATTTT
CDR3 protein: CASSKGNVRGFQPQHF

V gene: TRBV10-3
clone size: -
J gene: TRBJ1-1
D gene: -
CDR3 DNA: TGTGCCATCAGTACCTCCTGGCAGGGGACTGAAGCTTTCTTT
CDR3 protein: CAISTSWQGTEAFF

V gene: TRBV29-1
clone size: -
J gene: TRBJ1-1
D gene: -
CDR3 DNA: TGCAGCGTTGTGGAGATGAACACTGAAGCTTTCTTT
CDR3 protein: CSVVEMNTEAFF

V gene: TRBV3-1/TRBV3-2
clone size: -
J gene: TRBJ2-7
D gene: -
CDR3 DNA: TGTGCCAGCAGCCTTAGGGGTGAGCAGTACTTC
CDR3 protein: CASSLRGEQYF

V gene: TRBV2
clone size: -
J gene: TRBJ2-3
D gene: TRBD2
CDR3 DNA: TGTGCCAGTTTCGGGGGGAGCACAGATACGCAGTATTTT
CDR3 protein: CASFGGSTDTQYF

V gene: TRBV7-2
clone size: once
J gene: TRBJ1-3
D gene: -
CDR3 DNA: TGTGCCAGCAGCACCTGGGCAGCCCTCTCTGGAAACACCATATATTTT
CDR3 protein: CASSTWAALSGNTIYF

V gene: TRBV12-3/TRBV12-4
clone size: -
J gene: TRBJ1-6
D gene: -
CDR3 DNA: TGTGCCAGCAGACGATCAGGCAATTCACCCCTCCACTTT
CDR3 protein: CASRRSGNSPLHF

V gene: TRBV30
clone size: -
J gene: TRBJ2-5
D gene: TRBD1
CDR3 DNA: TGTGCCTGGAGGGACAGGGCCCGGATCGGGACCCAGTACTTC
CDR3 protein: CAWRDRARIGTQYF

V gene: TRBV19
clone size: -
J gene: TRBJ1-2
D gene: TRBD1
CDR3 DNA: TGTGCCAGTAGTAGGACAGGGGGAAGCTATGGCTACACCTTC
CDR3 protein: CASSRTGGSYGYTF

V gene: TRBV28
clone size: -
J gene: TRBJ1-1
D gene: -
CDR3 DNA: TGTGCCAGCAGTCCGCCAATTAGGGGGAACACTGAAGCTTTCTTT
CDR3 protein: CASSPPIRGNTEAFF

V gene: TRBV19
clone size: -
J gene: TRBJ2-2
D gene: TRBD1
CDR3 DNA: TGTGCCAGTAGTATGATGACAGGGGGGAACACCGGGGAGCTGTTTTTT
CDR3 protein: CASSMMTGGNTGELFF

V gene: TRBV7-2
clone size: -
J gene: TRBJ1-1
D gene: -
CDR3 DNA: TGTGCCAGCAGCTACAGACAGGCTGTTGAAGCTTTCTTT
CDR3 protein: CASSYRQAVEAFF

V gene: TRBV4-3
clone size: -
J gene: TRBJ1-2
D gene: -
CDR3 DNA: TGCGCCAGCAGTCAAACAGCAAAGGACTATGGCTACACCTTC
CDR3 protein: CASSQTAKDYGYTF

V gene: TRBV5-1
clone size: -
J gene: TRBJ2-1
D gene: TRBD2
CDR3 DNA: TGCGCCAGCAGCTTGCTCGGGGCGGGAGGCTACAATGAGCAGTTCTTC
CDR3 protein: CASSLLGAGGYNEQFF

V gene: TRBV28
clone size: -
J gene: TRBJ2-1
D gene: -
CDR3 DNA: TGTGCCAGCAGTTTACGGCCAGGAACCCTCAATGAGCAGTTCTTC
CDR3 protein: CASSLRPGTLNEQFF